This is a list of T cell receptor beta chains from one sample in a study of control samples from healthy donors and cancer patients. Clones were read by immunoSEQ multiplex PCR, and TCRdb kept only the in-frame ones, dropping some. The table has some 66,000 clones, approximately 85% seen once. The sample consisted of blood. Receptor source: a man aged 35-49 years in good health. The CDR3 runs from the conserved cysteine through the conserved F or W. Fields, in order: V gene, D gene, clone size, J gene, CDR3 protein, CDR3 DNA. A D gene is named only where the DNA matches it firmly. Size is omitted from some rows. Given values are once, few, many or a class for expanded clones.

TRBV11-3	NA	NA	TRBJ1-4	CASSATRANEKLFF	TGTGCCAGCAGTGCGACAAGGGCTAATGAAAAACTGTTTTTT
TRBV28	NA	NA	TRBJ1-1	CASSVEPMNTEAFF	TGTGCCAGCAGCGTGGAACCCATGAACACTGAAGCTTTCTTT
TRBV11-2	NA	NA	TRBJ2-5	CASSPAEETQYF	TGTGCCAGCAGCCCTGCTGAAGAGACCCAGTACTTC
TRBV6-5	TRBD1	NA	TRBJ1-6	CAGKTGPVCNSPLHF	TGTGCCGGTAAGACAGGGCCAGTATGTAATTCACCCCTCCACTTT
TRBV7-2	NA	NA	TRBJ1-2	CASSSPTGYTF	TGTGCCAGCAGCTCTCCCACTGGCTACACCTTC
TRBV14	NA	once	TRBJ2-1	CASSQATGTSQFF	TGTGCCAGCAGCCAGGCAACCGGGACATCTCAGTTCTTC
TRBV2	TRBD1	NA	TRBJ1-5	CASSEIRGQGDSNQPQHF	TGTGCCAGCAGTGAAATAAGAGGACAGGGAGACTCAAATCAGCCCCAGCATTTT
TRBV4-1	NA	NA	TRBJ1-1	CASSPLASMNTEAFF	TGCGCCAGCAGCCCCCTGGCTAGTATGAACACTGAAGCTTTCTTT
TRBV27	NA	once	TRBJ1-1	CASSSFGAEAFF	TGTGCCAGCAGTTCGTTCGGGGCTGAAGCTTTCTTT
TRBV18	NA	NA	TRBJ2-4	CASSLREVAKNIQYF	TGTGCCAGCTCACTACGTGAGGTAGCCAAAAACATTCAGTACTTC
TRBV6-2/TRBV6-3	NA	NA	TRBJ2-7	CASSYVIRGAEQYF	TGTGCCAGCAGTTACGTCATCAGGGGGGCCGAGCAGTACTTC
TRBV12-3/TRBV12-4	NA	once	TRBJ1-5	CASSLAGNQPQHF	TGTGCCAGCAGTTTAGCTGGTAATCAGCCCCAGCATTTT
TRBV4-2	TRBD2	NA	TRBJ2-1	CASSQEGYREGYNEQFF	TGTGCCAGCAGCCAAGAGGGGTATCGGGAGGGTTACAATGAGCAGTTCTTC
TRBV18	NA	NA	TRBJ1-5	CASSRGSNQPQHF	TGTGCCAGCTCACGGGGATCAAACCAGCCCCAGCATTTT
TRBV7-2	NA	NA	TRBJ2-3	CASSLGLPSTDTQYF	TGTGCCAGCAGCTTAGGTCTACCTAGCACAGATACGCAGTATTTT
TRBV11-3	NA	NA	TRBJ1-1	CASSPGLSNTEAFF	TGTGCCAGCAGCCCGGGTCTTTCGAACACTGAAGCTTTCTTT
TRBV30	NA	NA	TRBJ1-1	CAWAGNMNTEAFF	TGTGCCTGGGCAGGAAATATGAACACTGAAGCTTTCTTT
TRBV9	NA	NA	TRBJ2-7	CASSSIGGAQAEQYF	TGTGCCAGCAGCTCAATTGGAGGGGCTCAAGCTGAGCAGTACTTC
TRBV19	NA	NA	TRBJ1-4	CASRNPSEPTNEKLFF	TGTGCCAGTAGGAACCCATCGGAGCCAACTAATGAAAAACTGTTTTTT
TRBV7-9	TRBD1	NA	TRBJ1-4	CASSLGQGDEKLFF	TGTGCCAGCAGCCTGGGACAGGGCGATGAAAAACTGTTTTTT
TRBV6-2/TRBV6-3	NA	NA	TRBJ1-5	CASSYLRTRGQPQHF	TGTGCCAGCAGTTACCTACGGACAAGGGGGCAGCCCCAGCATTTT
TRBV5-6	TRBD2	NA	TRBJ2-1	CASSFYTSGSPGNEQFF	TGTGCCAGCAGCTTTTACACTAGCGGGAGCCCCGGGAATGAGCAGTTCTTC
TRBV7-2	TRBD1	NA	TRBJ2-2	CAGDREYTGELFF	TGTGCCGGAGACAGGGAATACACCGGGGAGCTGTTTTTT
TRBV7-9	NA	NA	TRBJ2-7	CASSLTAYEQYF	TGTGCCAGCAGCTTAACCGCCTACGAGCAGTACTTC
TRBV7-3	NA	NA	TRBJ2-2	CASSPQLAANTGELFF	TGTGCCAGCAGCCCCCAACTAGCAGCGAACACCGGGGAGCTGTTTTTT
TRBV27	NA	NA	TRBJ2-7	CASSSNSYEQYF	TGTGCCAGCAGTTCCAACTCCTACGAGCAGTACTTC
TRBV5-1	TRBD1	NA	TRBJ1-3	CASSFQGDSGNTIYF	TGCGCCAGCAGCTTTCAGGGGGACTCTGGAAACACCATATATTTT
TRBV6-7	TRBD1	NA	TRBJ2-7	CASIYPRGPSYEQYF	TGTGCCAGCATCTACCCCAGGGGGCCGTCCTACGAGCAGTACTTC
TRBV5-5	TRBD1	NA	TRBJ2-1	CASSLDLRQGANEQFF	TGTGCCAGCAGCTTGGATCTGAGACAGGGGGCCAATGAGCAGTTCTTC
TRBV28	TRBD2	NA	TRBJ2-5	CASSLGEAGLQETQYF	TGTGCCAGCAGTTTAGGGGAAGCGGGGCTACAAGAGACCCAGTACTTC
TRBV29-1	NA	NA	TRBJ1-1	CSGPGDTEAFF	TGCAGCGGTCCGGGAGACACTGAAGCTTTCTTT
TRBV11-2	NA	NA	TRBJ1-2	CAGSWSQELGYGYTF	TGTGCCGGCAGCTGGAGTCAGGAGCTCGGCTATGGCTACACCTTC
TRBV2	NA	NA	TRBJ1-3	CASSETLSGNTIYF	TGTGCCAGCAGTGAAACTCTCTCTGGAAACACCATATATTTT
TRBV5-6	NA	NA	TRBJ1-4	CASSPVATNEKLFF	TGTGCCAGCAGCCCAGTCGCAACTAATGAAAAACTGTTTTTT
TRBV6-6	NA	NA	TRBJ1-3	CASSMTPGNTIYF	TGTGCCAGCAGTATGACGCCTGGAAACACCATATATTTT
TRBV13	NA	NA	TRBJ2-7	CASSLRVSSSYEQYF	TGTGCCAGCAGCTTAAGAGTATCGAGCTCCTACGAGCAGTACTTC
TRBV9	NA	few	TRBJ2-3	CASSVEGSTDTQYF	TGTGCCAGCAGCGTAGAGGGTAGCACAGATACGCAGTATTTT
TRBV27	NA	NA	TRBJ2-2	CASNHGGTANTGELFF	TGTGCCAGCAACCACGGAGGGACGGCGAACACCGGGGAGCTGTTTTTT
TRBV2	NA	NA	TRBJ2-1	CASSVGGLDNEQFF	TGTGCCAGCAGTGTAGGGGGGTTGGACAATGAGCAGTTCTTC
TRBV7-3	TRBD1	NA	TRBJ1-1	CASSDGRDRRNTEAFF	TGTGCCAGCAGCGATGGGCGGGACAGGCGGAACACTGAAGCTTTCTTT
TRBV4-3	NA	NA	TRBJ2-3	CASSQDPPPSTDTQYF	TGCGCCAGCAGCCAAGACCCCCCGCCCAGCACAGATACGCAGTATTTT
TRBV19	TRBD1	few	TRBJ1-5	CASSIGPTGHQPQHF	TGTGCCAGTAGTATAGGCCCGACAGGGCATCAGCCCCAGCATTTT
TRBV9	NA	NA	TRBJ1-6	CASSVAGGRNSPLHF	TGTGCCAGCAGCGTAGCCGGGGGCAGGAATTCACCCCTCCACTTT
TRBV28	NA	NA	TRBJ1-2	CASSSHRANYGYTF	TGTGCCAGCAGTTCCCACAGGGCCAACTATGGCTACACCTTC
TRBV7-3	TRBD2	NA	TRBJ2-1	CASSRGGQYNEQFF	TGTGCCAGCAGCCGGGGGGGCCAATATAATGAGCAGTTCTTC
TRBV27	NA	few	TRBJ2-7	CASSLIRGGARNEQYF	TGTGCCAGCAGTCTCATAAGAGGGGGGGCGCGAAACGAGCAGTACTTC
TRBV28	TRBD2	NA	TRBJ2-3	CASSLGGGADTQYF	TGTGCCAGCAGTTTAGGTGGGGGGGCAGATACGCAGTATTTT
TRBV28	NA	NA	TRBJ2-7	CASSQTATYEQYF	TGTGCCAGCAGCCAGACAGCTACCTACGAGCAGTACTTC
TRBV24-1	NA	NA	TRBJ2-1	CATGPADKQGLGEQFF	TGTGCCACCGGACCTGCCGACAAACAGGGTCTGGGTGAGCAGTTCTTC
TRBV18	TRBD2	few	TRBJ2-3	CASSRRKLAGSTDTQYF	TGTGCCAGCTCAAGGAGGAAACTAGCGGGAAGCACAGATACGCAGTATTTT
TRBV7-9	TRBD1	many	TRBJ2-2	CASSKQGMGTGELFF	TGTGCCAGCAGCAAACAGGGGATGGGGACCGGGGAGCTGTTTTTT
TRBV7-9	NA	NA	TRBJ2-1	CASSLAGTYNEQFF	TGTGCCAGCAGCTTGGCGGGGACATACAATGAGCAGTTCTTC
TRBV18	NA	NA	TRBJ1-2	CASSPPSGGFGYGYTF	TGTGCCAGCTCACCACCTTCCGGGGGATTTGGGTATGGCTACACCTTC
TRBV7-8	TRBD2	NA	TRBJ2-1	CASSSAVGGRTYNEQFF	TGTGCCAGCAGCTCCGCAGTGGGCGGGAGGACCTACAATGAGCAGTTCTTC
TRBV3-1/TRBV3-2	NA	NA	TRBJ1-2	CASSQIGVGGYTF	TGTGCCAGCAGCCAAATAGGCGTAGGTGGCTACACCTTC
TRBV11-2	NA	NA	TRBJ2-7	CASSPREARGEQYF	TGTGCCAGCAGCCCCCGTGAGGCGAGAGGCGAGCAGTACTTC
TRBV5-5	NA	NA	TRBJ1-2	CASSLVVDSGGYTF	TGTGCCAGCAGCTTGGTGGTTGACAGCGGTGGCTACACCTTC